The 29 T cell receptor beta chains below all came from one sample that was sequenced in a study of persistence of HIV-infected CD4 T cells. Their target antigens are unknown. The libraries were made with immunoSEQ version 4 in survey mode. TCRdb keeps only in-frame clones here, not all; method: immunoSEQ multiplex PCR. This table holds some 13,000 clones, about 70% found once. The stimulus was an HIV-1 Gag 15-mer peptide pool, about 1 ug/peptide/mL. Responding CD4+ T cells were sorted by upregulation of both CD40 ligand and CD69. Sequencing used CD4+ T cells sorted from PBMCs after roughly 18-hour stimulation, obtained from a patient who received antiretroviral therapy. These receptors all come from an adult man with HIV who was CMV-seropositive.

This clone rates as medium-sized (0.01 to 0.1%). Germline and junction disagree at one end, which may indicate a read error. CDR3 residues: CASSLRPGTTDTQYF. DNA of the CDR3: TGTGCTAGCAGCTTACGCCCGGGGACCACAGATACGCAGTATTTT. The rearrangement uses TRBV7-7 and TRBJ2-3; D is possibly TRBD1 or TRBD2 (5 bases each). Per the germline V gene, CDR1 is SSHAT and CDR2 is FNYEAQ (reference sequence). The CDR3 totals 15 residues.

This clone has just a few counts. This chain uses TRBV6-5 with TRBJ1-2, with 7 bases matching TRBD1. Germline V gene lookup returns CDR1 MNHEY and CDR2 SVGAGI. The CDR3 consists of 15 residues. After removal of 8 bases from V and 2 bases from J, the junction contained 11 bases not matched to a gene. The CDR3 DNA follows: TGTGCCAGCCGGGATCGGGACAGCCTAAACTATGGCTACACCTTC. This gives the protein CASRDRDSLNYGYTF.

This chain joins TRBV7-2 and TRBJ1-1, with D perhaps TRBD1 (6 bases). Germline V gives CDR1 SGHTA, CDR2 FQGNSA. This CDR3 comprises 15 residues. Trimming left V 5 bases short and J 5 bases short, with 18 bases between. Here the CDR3 reads CASSPPGAGRTEAFF. The CDR3 bases are TGTGCCAGCAGCCCACCAGGGGCAGGGCGGACTGAAGCTTTCTTT.

The genes are TRBV7-8 and TRBJ2-5; 16 nucleotides align to TRBD2. V lost 4 bases to trimming and J lost 3 bases; unmatched junction nucleotides: 2. The length of the CDR3 is 16 residues. The germline CDR1 and CDR2 sequences are SGHVS and FQNEAQ. CDR3 sequence reads: CASSSGLAGGEETQYF. The CDR3 DNA is TGTGCCAGCAGCTCGGGACTAGCGGGAGGGGAAGAGACCCAGTACTTC.

V and J are TRBV10-3 and TRBJ2-4; tentatively, D is TRBD2 (6 bases). The CDR3 length is 16 residues. CDR1 and CDR2 (germline): ENHRY, SYGVKD. Trimming shortened V by 2 bases and J by 1 base, and 12 bases separated the two germline ends. The DNA for the CDR3 is TGTGCCATCAGTGAGACAGGAGGGGTGGCCAAAAACATTCAGTACTTC. Its protein product is CAISETGGVAKNIQYF.

V usage is TRBV2 and J usage is TRBJ1-1; 8 nucleotides line up with TRBD1. Germline-derived CDR1 and CDR2 are SNHLY and FYNNEI. This CDR3 region has 13 residues. V lost 11 bases, J lost 4 bases, and 9 bases stayed unmatched. Written as DNA, the CDR3 is TGTGCCTGCCGACAGGGGCGGGGCACTGAAGCTTTCTTT. Its translation: CACRQGRGTEAFF.

There are a few counts of this clone. The CDR3 is CASSWTENTEAFF. CDR3 coding DNA: TGTGCCAGCAGTTGGACAGAAAACACTGAAGCTTTCTTT. V and J are TRBV2 and TRBJ1-1; perhaps TRBD1 as D (6 bases). CDR3 size: 13 residues. The V end was cut by 5 bases, the J end by 2 bases, with 9 bases between. The germline gives CDR1 SNHLY, CDR2 FYNNEI.

The J gene is TRBJ1-5, the V gene TRBV7-9; 8 bases agree with TRBD1. Trimming removed 4 bases from V and 8 bases from J; junction bases left unmatched: 10. Germline lookup yields CDR1 SEHNR and CDR2 FQNEAQ (reference sequence). CDR3 length equals 15 residues. As DNA, the CDR3 is TGTGCCAGCAGCTCTCAGACAGGGGCTATCAAGCCCCAGCATTTT. Amino acid sequence: CASSSQTGAIKPQHF.

This clone has more than one count but fewer than ten. In DNA form, the CDR3 reads TGTGCCAGCATCCAATCGGGGGCCTCCTATAATTCACCCCTCCACTTT. This sequence encodes CASIQSGASYNSPLHF. J is TRBJ1-6 and V is TRBV25-1; tentative D call: TRBD1 (6 bases). The CDR3 runs to 16 residues. CDR1 is MGHDK, CDR2 SYGVNS, per germline. V lost 7 bases and J 0 bases, leaving 13 bases between the germline ends.

This chain links TRBV10-1 with TRBJ2-7; 14 bases align to TRBD2. The germline V gene encodes CDR1 WNHNN and CDR2 SYGVQD (reference sequence). The CDR3 runs to 17 residues. The V gene end was trimmed by 7 bases and the J gene end by 3 bases; junction bases not matched to a gene: 11. The CDR3 here is CASKVPGLAGVLYEQYF. The CDR3 nucleotides are TGCGCCAGCAAAGTCCCGGGACTAGCGGGAGTCCTCTACGAGCAGTACTTC.

The rearrangement links TRBV29-1 to TRBJ2-5, with 9 bases that match TRBD1. Germline V gives CDR1 SQVTM, CDR2 ANQGSEA. CDR3 size: 14 residues. The junction had 7 bases not matched to a gene; V was cut back by 4 bases and J by 4 bases. The CDR3 here is CSVARDRGGETQYF. In DNA form, the CDR3 reads TGCAGCGTTGCGCGAGACAGGGGGGGAGAGACCCAGTACTTC.

Only one count was recorded for this clone. The gene calls are TRBV7-6 and TRBJ1-3; weak D call: TRBD1 (6 bases). The CDR3 covers 14 residues. CDR1 and CDR2 from the germline V gene are SGHVS and FNYEAQ. Deletions cut 5 bases from V and 6 bases from J, with 14 bases between. The CDR3 DNA is TGTGCCAGCAGCCGGGAGCAGGGGCCAAACACCATATATTTT. The encoded protein is CASSREQGPNTIYF.

A few counts support this clone. V gene TRBV18 combines with J gene TRBJ1-6; no clear D. The CDR3 totals 15 residues. Germline CDR1 is KGHSH and CDR2 is LQKENI. V was cut by 5 bases and J by 5 bases, with 13 bases left in between. CDR3 DNA sequence: TGTGCCAGCTCAAGGCAGCGACCCGATAATTCACCCCTCCACTTT. Amino acid sequence: CASSRQRPDNSPLHF.

This chain links TRBV5-1 with TRBJ1-3; TRBD1 agrees at 9 bases. With 5 bases clipped from V and 0 bases from J, the junction kept 3 bases outside the gene matches. The CDR3 runs 15 residues. Germline assignment: CDR1 SGHRS and CDR2 YFSETQ. This CDR3 reads CASRAQGASGNTIYF. CDR3 bases: TGCGCCAGCAGAGCACAGGGGGCCTCTGGAAACACCATATATTTT. The full variable domain, rest sourced from reference TRBV5-1 and TRBJ1-3, is KAGVTQTPRYLIKTRGQQVTLSCSPISGHRSVSWYQQTPGQGLQFLFEYFSETQRNKGNFPGRFSGRQFSNSRSEMNVSTLELGDSALYLCASRAQGASGNTIYFGEGSWLTVV.

The chain recombines TRBV19 with TRBJ2-1; D remains ambiguous. CDR1 is LNHDA, CDR2 SQIVND, per germline (reference sequence). CDR3 length: 12 amino acids. With 6 bases removed from V and 7 bases from J, the gap between germline ends came to 10 bases. Here the CDR3 reads CASRKGLNEQFF. The CDR3 DNA sequence: TGTGCCAGTAGAAAGGGATTGAATGAGCAGTTCTTC.

This sequence joins TRBV5-4 and TRBJ1-2; TRBD1 matches at 8 bases. Germline assignment: CDR1 SGHNT and CDR2 YYREEE (reference sequence). This CDR3 region has 14 residues. The V segment lost 3 bases and the J segment 6 bases; nucleotides outside the gene matches: 7. In DNA, the CDR3 is TGTGCCAGCAGCTCGGACAGGGATGTGGATGGCTACACCTTC. Its protein is CASSSDRDVDGYTF.

The CDR3 region is CASSPSGANSPLHF. In DNA form, the CDR3 reads TGTGCCAGCAGCCCGTCGGGAGCAAATTCACCCCTCCACTTT. The chain recombines TRBV3-1 (or the pseudogene TRBV3-2) with TRBJ1-6, with unresolved D. The CDR3 has 14 amino acids. Germline V gives CDR1 LGHDT, CDR2 YNNKEL (reference sequence). Trimming left V 4 bases short and J 7 bases short, with 11 bases between.

V and J are TRBV6-5 and TRBJ1-2; D is possibly TRBD1 (5 bases). CDR3 length: 15 amino acids. V lost 0 bases, J lost 8 bases, and 16 bases lay in between. Germline V lookup: CDR1 MNHEY, CDR2 SVGAGI. CDR3 nucleotide sequence: TGTGCCAGCAGTTACTCTGGTCAGGGAAGGGGCGGCTACACCTTC. It encodes CASSYSGQGRGGYTF.

This rearrangement joins TRBV2 to TRBJ2-1; no definite D call. The CDR3 contains 13 residues. The germline V gene has CDR1 SNHLY and CDR2 FYNNEI. V shed 3 bases and J shed 9 bases, with 12 bases lying between them. CDR3 protein: CASSEIRIGEQFF. CDR3 coding DNA: TGTGCCAGCAGTGAGATTAGGATAGGTGAGCAGTTCTTC.

The count of this clone is one. The chain couples TRBV14 to TRBJ2-1, with TRBD1 matching over 8 bases. There are 13 residues in the CDR3. The germline CDR1 and CDR2 sequences are SGHDN and FVKESK. V shed 0 bases, J shed 12 bases, and the junction held 4 bases outside the gene matches. As DNA, the CDR3 is TGTGCCAGCAGCCAAGATAGAACAGGGGGGCAGTTCTTC. Protein product: CASSQDRTGGQFF.

This chain uses TRBV5-1 with TRBJ2-3, with 8 bases that match TRBD2. CDR3 size: 15 residues. The junction had 7 bases not matched to a gene; V was cut back by 5 bases and J by 2 bases. Germline CDR1 is SGHRS and CDR2 is YFSETQ. As DNA, the CDR3 is TGCGCCAGCAGTCCGATAGCGGGACCCACAGATACGCAGTATTTT. The encoded protein is CASSPIAGPTDTQYF. The full variable domain, its missing parts supplied by reference TRBV5-1 and TRBJ2-3, is KAGVTQTPRYLIKTRGQQVTLSCSPISGHRSVSWYQQTPGQGLQFLFEYFSETQRNKGNFPGRFSGRQFSNSRSEMNVSTLELGDSALYLCASSPIAGPTDTQYFGPGTRLTVL.

This clone was observed a handful of times. The chain couples TRBV4-2 to TRBJ2-1, with 8 bases fitting TRBD2. Trimming removed 3 bases from V and 10 bases from J; junction bases left unmatched: 11. The CDR3 runs 15 residues. Germline lookup yields CDR1 LGHNA and CDR2 YNFKEQ. The CDR3 DNA reads TGTGCCAGCAGCCAGGGGTATAAGGCGGGAGGCGAGCAGTTCTTC. As protein: CASSQGYKAGGEQFF.

This clone occurred a few times. This rearrangement joins TRBV7-9 to TRBJ1-1; no firm D call. V was clipped by 5 bases and J by 8 bases, with 9 bases between them. CDR3 length: 11 residues. Per germline, CDR1 SEHNR and CDR2 FQNEAQ (reference sequence). The DNA of the CDR3 is TGTGCCAGCAGCCCACGCAGAGAAGCTTTCTTT. Protein sequence: CASSPRREAFF.

This chain links TRBV10-2 with TRBJ2-5; 15 positions match TRBD2. The length of the CDR3 is 17 residues. Germline CDR1 is WSHSY and CDR2 is SAAADI. Unmatched junction bases numbered 6, after V lost 2 bases and J lost 5 bases. CDR3 sequence: CASSETRTSGGAETQYF. CDR3 DNA sequence: TGCGCCAGCAGTGAGACTCGGACTAGCGGGGGGGCGGAGACCCAGTACTTC.

V is TRBV10-3 and J is TRBJ2-3; 8 bases fit TRBD2. The germline V gene encodes CDR1 ENHRY and CDR2 SYGVKD. Trimming at V came to 4 bases and at J to 2 bases, leaving 2 bases not matched to a gene. This CDR3 comprises 14 residues. The CDR3 DNA is TGTGCCATCAGTGCGGGAGGGAACACAGATACGCAGTATTTT. Its protein is CAISAGGNTDTQYF.

The CDR3 DNA is TGTGCCACCGGACAAGGGGGGGGCGATACGCAGTATTTT. Translated, it gives CATGQGGGDTQYF. This sequence joins TRBV9 and TRBJ2-3; a possible D gene is TRBD2 (7 bases). The CDR3 extends over 13 amino acids. Trimming removed 9 bases at V and 6 bases at J, with 17 bases between. CDR1 and CDR2 (germline): SGDLS, YYNGEE.

The rearrangement joins TRBV12-3 or TRBV12-4 to TRBJ2-2; D unclear. V gave up 6 bases and J gave up 4 bases, with 9 bases separating them. This CDR3 has 13 amino acids. The CDR3 region has the DNA TGTGCCAGCAGACCGTTGCGCACCGGGGAGCTGTTTTTT. Translating it yields CASRPLRTGELFF.

This clone turned up a few times. The chain is built from TRBV15 and TRBJ1-2, with TRBD1 matching over 9 bases. V shed 3 bases and J 7 bases; nucleotides not matched to a gene: 12. The germline gives CDR1 LNHNV, CDR2 YYDKDF (reference sequence). The CDR3 contains 16 residues. CDR3 nucleotides: TGTGCCACCAGCAGTTTTACAGGGGGCGCGACGCGTGGCTACACCTTC. It codes for CATSSFTGGATRGYTF.

This clone has a handful of counts. This chain links TRBV12-3 or TRBV12-4 with TRBJ2-7; D unclear. The CDR3 totals 12 residues. The ends were cut back, 6 bases at V and 2 bases at J, with 8 bases in the middle. CDR3 protein: CASSLMAYEQYF. CDR3 in DNA: TGTGCCAGCAGCCTCATGGCCTACGAGCAGTACTTC.